The clone carrying this T cell receptor beta chain was counted ten times or more. Its specificity is not known. This CDR3 has 13 residues. Germline V gene lookup returns CDR1 MDHEN and CDR2 SYDVKM. Trimming at V came to 4 bases and at J to 6 bases, leaving 5 bases not matched to a gene. This sample was taken from a study of regulatory T cells in long-lasting Graves disease. Whole-study results and caveats: Under persistent disease, TRBV28, TRBJ1-2 and TRBJ2-5 were used preferentially. Public clonotype sharing was higher in persistent than newly diagnosed patients.

Time point defined: persistent/refractory GD, antithyroid drugs over 5 years with positive TRAb. Preparation of the TCR library used RNA extracted from PBMCs. A volume of 8.5 to 10 milliliters of peripheral blood was collected in EDTA tubes. Arm-PCR of CDR3 regions and iRepertoire HTBI primers were the basis on which TCR beta libraries were built. TCRdb reprocessed the multiplex PCR reads with MiXCR, giving one entry per CDR3 protein. In the table there are some 330,000 distinct CDR3 sequences, roughly 24% of which are singletons. The material was peripheral blood mononuclear cells (PBMCs), obtained when the disease was refractory, from a patient treated with antithyroid drugs. The source of this sequence is a woman between 40 and 50 years old with Graves disease. The J gene is TRBJ1-2, the V gene TRBV28; 7 bases agree with TRBD1. Here the CDR3 DNA reads TGTGCCAGCAGTTCTGAGGGGGCTAATGGCTACACCTTC. The encoded protein is CASSSEGANGYTF.